The source of this T cell receptor beta chain is a study of cytomegalovirus exposure and HLA in healthy donors. Findings and caveats of the study: Most TCRs appeared rarely, but some public TCRs recurred in many donors. Published work reported that the classifier diagnosed cytomegalovirus status with high specificity and sensitivity.

Measured with immunoSEQ multiplex PCR; TCRdb has only the in-frame clones, and not every one. This table has 160,000 or so clones, roughly 83% appearing once. The V end was cut by 2 bases, the J end by 7 bases, with 17 bases between. This CDR3 is 15 amino acids long. In germline, CDR1 is MDHEN, CDR2 SYDVKM. A remark on this clone: Its antigen is currently unknown.

The chain recombines TRBV28 with TRBJ1-1; D is unclear. Sequencing was carried out using PBMCs. This TCR was sampled from a man aged 25 to 40 in good health and CMV-seropositive. The CDR3 sequence: CASSLIPLSRSEAFF. The CDR3 nucleotides read TGTGCCAGCAGTTTAATTCCCCTGTCCCGTAGTGAAGCTTTCTTT.